This T cell receptor (beta chain) derives from a study of chemoradiotherapy in HPV16-positive cancers. Over chemoradiotherapy, repertoires were sampled more than once. In germline, CDR1 is SGHTS, CDR2 YDEGEE. The CDR3 covers 11 residues. The germline V and J ends were trimmed by 3 bases and 10 bases, with 8 bases remaining between them. Profiled with immunoSEQ multiplex PCR; TCRdb holds only in-frame clones, not every one. The sample lists around 20,000 clones, 70% to 90% occurring once. Study-wide results and caveats: Candidate HPV-specific clones and E7-related TCR motifs grew in tumor during treatment. Only a couple of HPV16-positive patients supplied the functional HPV-specificity definition.

Concerning this clone itself: As yet, its antigen is unknown.

This chain uses TRBV5-8 with TRBJ2-1; D unclear. This TCR was recovered from a human donor with HPV-associated anogenital cancer. The sample here was blood, taken from a patient who underwent chemoradiotherapy. The CDR3 coding sequence is TGTGCCAGCAGCTACGGACGCGAGCAGTTCTTC. It encodes CASSYGREQFF. The entire variable domain, with the rest obtained from reference TRBV5-8 and TRBJ2-1, is as follows: EAGVTQSPTHLIKTRGQQATLRCSPISGHTSVYWYQQALGLGLQFLLWYDEGEERNRGNFPPRFSGRQFPNYSSELNVNALELEDSALYLCASSYGREQFFGPGTRLTVL.